The rows below give T cell receptor beta chains drawn from one sample of a study of blood T cells in healthy people across ages. TCRdb analysed the 5' RACE reads with MiXCR anew, one entry per CDR3 protein. The repertoire has about a million distinct CDR3 sequences, about 51% of them found once; the top ten carry around a fifth. Sequenced sample: blood. The receptors were sampled from a woman between 55 and 75 years old in good health. The CDR3 runs from the conserved cysteine through the conserved F or W. Fields, in order: J gene, V gene, D gene, clone size, CDR3 DNA, CDR3 protein. The D gene is left open where the match is weak. A row's size may be missing; if present it is once, few, many or a size class.

>TRBJ2-7|TRBV6-6|TRBD2|few
TGTGCCAGCAGTTACTCTAGACTGACTAGCGGAAACTACGAGCAGTACTTC
CASSYSRLTSGNYEQYF
>TRBJ2-7|TRBV4-3|-|few
TGCGCCAGCAGCCAAGGTCGCAGCGCAGCCGGGGAGTACGAGCAGTACTTC
CASSQGRSAAGEYEQYF
>TRBJ2-7|TRBV5-6|TRBD1|once
TGTGCCAGCAGCTTACCGGGACAGGTCTCCTACGAGCAGTACTTC
CASSLPGQVSYEQYF
>TRBJ2-1|TRBV5-1|TRBD2|-
TGCGCCAGCAGCTCGACTAGCGGGAGGCGTAATGAGCAGTTCTTC
CASSSTSGRRNEQFF
>TRBJ2-1|TRBV27|TRBD2|-
TGTGCCAGCCATCATGGACTAGCGGCAACAAATGAGCAGTTCTTC
CASHHGLAATNEQFF
>TRBJ1-5|TRBV20-1|-|-
TGCAGTGCTAGAAGGAGGGCCGACAATCAGCCCCAGCATTTT
CSARRRADNQPQHF
>TRBJ1-2|TRBV6-2/TRBV6-3|-|-
TGTGCCAGCAGTTACCCTCACTATGGCTACACCTTC
CASSYPHYGYTF
>TRBJ2-4|TRBV7-2|-|few
TGTGCCAGCAGCTTAGCGTGGATAGATGCCAAAAACATTCAGTACTTC
CASSLAWIDAKNIQYF
>TRBJ2-1|TRBV24-1|-|few
TGTGCCACCAGTGATTCCCTTCGGCAGGAGAATAATGAGCAGTTCTTC
CATSDSLRQENNEQFF
>TRBJ2-1|TRBV24-1|-|-
TGTGCCACCGAAACATTTAGCGGACCGCAGTTCTTC
CATETFSGPQFF
>TRBJ2-1|TRBV3-1|TRBD1|-
TGTGCCAGCAGCCCTTGGGACAGGACCCTTATGTTAGCTGAGCAGTTCTTC
CASSPWDRTLMLAEQFF
>TRBJ2-1|TRBV5-5|-|-
TGTGCCAGCAGCTTGGCCTTAGGCACATCTAGGTACAATGAGCAGTTCTTC
CASSLALGTSRYNEQFF
>TRBJ2-1|TRBV10-3|-|many
TGTGCCATCAGTGACGGTTTAGATAAGGATGAGCAGTTCTTC
CAISDGLDKDEQFF
>TRBJ1-2|TRBV9|TRBD1|-
TGTGCCAGCAGCGTTAACAGGGGTAAGGGGAACTATGGCTACACCTTC
CASSVNRGKGNYGYTF
>TRBJ2-7|TRBV7-9|-|few
TGTGCCAGCAGCTTCAGGGGATGGGACGAGCAGTACTTC
CASSFRGWDEQYF
>TRBJ2-6|TRBV7-9|TRBD1|-
TGTGCCAGCAGCTTCTCCGGGACAGGGATCTCTGGGGCCAACGTCCTGACTTTC
CASSFSGTGISGANVLTF
>TRBJ2-1|TRBV5-1|-|-
TGCGCCAGCAGCTTGGTTCCTAGCGAAGGCAATGAGCAGTTCTTC
CASSLVPSEGNEQFF
>TRBJ2-1|TRBV5-4|-|-
TGTGCCAGCAGCGCTAGGACTGGCAACAATGAGCAGTTCTTC
CASSARTGNNEQFF
>TRBJ2-1|TRBV4-1|TRBD2|few
TGCGCCAGCAGCCAAGGAGGGCGGGAGGTGCAGTTCTTC
CASSQGGREVQFF
>TRBJ2-5|TRBV29-1|-|many
TGCAGCGTTGAAGACGTAGGAGAGACCCAGTACTTC
CSVEDVGETQYF
>TRBJ2-1|TRBV19|TRBD2|-
TGTGCCAGTAGTGCGGGACTAGCGGGAGGGCGTCAAAATGAGCAGTTCTTC
CASSAGLAGGRQNEQFF
>TRBJ2-7|TRBV3-1|-|-
TGTGCCAGCAGCCATCCCTCAGACGAGGAGGGCAACGAGCAGTACTTC
CASSHPSDEEGNEQYF
>TRBJ2-7|TRBV11-2|-|few
TGTGCCAGCAGCTTAGCTTGGACAGAATTCTACGAGCAGTACTTC
CASSLAWTEFYEQYF
>TRBJ2-3|TRBV25-1|-|few
TGTGCCAGCAGTGAACGGAGCCAGGAGGGTCCGCAGTATTTT
CASSERSQEGPQYF
>TRBJ2-7|TRBV6-2/TRBV6-3|-|few
TGTGCCAGCAGTCCATACCGTCCCCCGTTTTCGGATGAGCAGTACTTC
CASSPYRPPFSDEQYF
>TRBJ2-5|TRBV7-2|TRBD2|-
TGTGCCAGCAGCCGGAGCGGGGAAGGGACCCAGTACTTC
CASSRSGEGTQYF
>TRBJ1-6|TRBV6-5|-|-
TGTGCCAGCAGTTACGCTATAACAGGGAAGGGTTCACCCCTCCACTTT
CASSYAITGKGSPLHF
>TRBJ2-7|TRBV10-3|-|many
TGTGCCATCAGTGAGTCATTAAATCAAAGGGACGAGCAGTACTTC
CAISESLNQRDEQYF
>TRBJ2-1|TRBV7-2|TRBD2|few
TGTGCCAGCAGCTTAGGTAGGGCTATCAGCGGGGGCTTCCTCTACAATGAGCAGTTCTTC
CASSLGRAISGGFLYNEQFF
>TRBJ2-1|TRBV21-1|-|few
TGTGCCAGCAAGGGCGAGCAGGGGATAACCTACAATGAGCAGTTCTTC
CASKGEQGITYNEQFF
>TRBJ2-3|TRBV12-3/TRBV12-4|TRBD2|-
TGTGCCAGCAGTAGCACTAGCGGGAGGGCAGATACGCAGTATTTT
CASSSTSGRADTQYF
>TRBJ1-2|TRBV7-9|-|-
TGTGCCAGCAGCTTACTTGCCTCTAACTATGGCTACACCTTC
CASSLLASNYGYTF
>TRBJ2-5|TRBV7-2|TRBD1|-
TGTGCCAGCAGCTGGAACAGGGGTCAGACCCAGTACTTC
CASSWNRGQTQYF
>TRBJ2-6|TRBV15|-|-
TGTGCCACCAGCCCTTACCTATTCTCCGGGGCCAACGTCCTGACTTTC
CATSPYLFSGANVLTF
>TRBJ2-7|TRBV7-2|-|-
TGTGCCAGCAGCCAAGCAAGGAGTTACGAGCAGTACTTC
CASSQARSYEQYF
>TRBJ2-1|TRBV10-2|TRBD2|-
TGCGCCAGCAGTGACCGGACTAGCGCCAATGAGCAGTTCTTC
CASSDRTSANEQFF
>TRBJ2-1|TRBV7-2|TRBD2|-
TGTGCCAGCAGCTTTGTTGCGGGAGGTGGCAATGAGCAGTTCTTC
CASSFVAGGGNEQFF
>TRBJ1-1|TRBV7-9|-|-
TGTGCCAGCAGCTTATCCGCCGATTGGGGAACTGAAGCTTTCTTT
CASSLSADWGTEAFF
>TRBJ2-7|TRBV7-2|TRBD1|few
TGTGCCAGCAGCCGGGACAGGGGGAACTACGAGCAGTACTTC
CASSRDRGNYEQYF
>TRBJ2-7|TRBV27|TRBD1|-
TGTGCCAGCAGTGGACAGGCTCATTACGAGCGGTACTTC
CASSGQAHYERYF
>TRBJ2-3|TRBV6-2/TRBV6-3|-|once
TGTGCCAGCAGTTGGGCCCCGGGTACGCAGTATTTT
CASSWAPGTQYF
>TRBJ2-5|TRBV6-1|-|once
TGTGCCAGCAACCACAGGGCGGAGACCCAGTACTTC
CASNHRAETQYF
>TRBJ2-7|TRBV28|-|-
TGTGCCAGCAGTACCCCTGGGTTGCCCGAAACAAGCTCCTACGAGCAGTACTTC
CASSTPGLPETSSYEQYF
>TRBJ1-6|TRBV28|TRBD1|-
TGTGCCAGCAGTCAATACAGGGGGCGAAATTCACCCCTCCACTTT
CASSQYRGRNSPLHF
>TRBJ2-1|TRBV12-3/TRBV12-4|TRBD1|-
TGTGCCAGCAGTTCCGCGGACAGGACGGAGTTCTTC
CASSSADRTEFF
>TRBJ2-1|TRBV7-9|-|-
TGTGCCAGCACCCTGTACGCCCAAACCGGCGTCGATGAGCAGTTCTTC
CASTLYAQTGVDEQFF
>TRBJ2-5|TRBV7-9|-|-
TGTGCCAGCAACAATCCAGGGGAGATGGGGCAGTACTTC
CASNNPGEMGQYF
>TRBJ2-1|TRBV6-2/TRBV6-3|TRBD2|-
TGTGCCAGCAGAAGACGACGGGAGGGAGCCTACAATGAGCAGTTCTTC
CASRRRREGAYNEQFF
>TRBJ1-2|TRBV29-1|TRBD1|-
TGCAGCGTTGATGGGGACAGGGGTGCCGCTGACTATGGCTACACCTTC
CSVDGDRGAADYGYTF
>TRBJ2-2|TRBV6-2/TRBV6-3|-|-
TGTCCCAGAAAGAAGCTGTTTTTT
CPRKKLFF
>TRBJ1-1|TRBV29-1|-|few
TGCAGCGTTGGTGACTGGGATAGTAGGAACACTGAAGCTTTCTTT
CSVGDWDSRNTEAFF
>TRBJ1-4|TRBV7-2|-|many
TGTGCCAGCAGCTTGGGCAGGGCAGATGAAAAACTGTTTTTT
CASSLGRADEKLFF
>TRBJ2-1|TRBV20-1|TRBD2|-
TGCAGTGCTAGAGAGGGACTAAGCTCCTACAATGAGCAGTTCTTC
CSAREGLSSYNEQFF
>TRBJ2-7|TRBV14|TRBD2|-
TGTACCAGCAGCCAGTCGACTAGCGGGGGTTACGAGCAGTACTTC
CTSSQSTSGGYEQYF